One sample yielded the 29 T cell receptor beta chains listed below, sequenced in a study of cytomegalovirus exposure and HLA in healthy donors. Assay: immunoSEQ multiplex PCR; the TCRdb copy retains only in-frame clones and omits some. The table has about 160,000 clones, roughly 80% seen once. Sample: PBMCs. These TCRs come from a man between 25 and 39 years old in good health and CMV-seropositive.

The V call is TRBV29-1, the J call TRBJ2-5; TRBD2 aligns across 10 bases. Germline loops: CDR1 SQVTM, CDR2 ANQGSEA. V was clipped by 4 bases and J by 2 bases; unmatched bases: 4. This CDR3 is 14 amino acids long. In DNA, the CDR3 is TGCAGCGTTGGAATAGCGGGGGGACAAGAGACCCAGTACTTC. Protein: CSVGIAGGQETQYF. Full variable domain (remainder filled in from reference TRBV29-1 and TRBJ2-5): SAVISQKPSRDICQRGTSLTIQCQVDSQVTMMFWYRQQPGQSLTLIATANQGSEATYESGFVIDKFPISRPNLTFSTLTVSNMSPEDSSIYLCSVGIAGGQETQYFGPGTRLLVL.

V usage is TRBV5-1 and J usage is TRBJ2-5; tentative D call: TRBD1 (5 bases). The V end lost 5 bases, the J end lost 5 bases, and 13 bases lay between the germline ends. CDR1 is SGHRS and CDR2 is YFSETQ in the germline V gene. This CDR3 comprises 13 residues. The CDR3 DNA reads TGCGCCAGCAGAACAGGAGTGGGGGAGACCCAGTACTTC. Its protein is CASRTGVGETQYF.

This chain joins TRBV6-1 and TRBJ1-4; D gene ambiguous. Per germline, CDR1 MNHNS and CDR2 SASEGT. V lost 8 bases to trimming and J lost 1 base, with 11 bases between them. The CDR3 sequence is 14 residues long. In DNA, the CDR3 is TGTGCCAGCGGATGGAGGGAAACTAATGAAAAACTGTTTTTT. It translates to CASGWRETNEKLFF.

The chain is built from TRBV7-8 and TRBJ1-2, with D uncertain. Germline CDR1 is SGHVS and CDR2 is FQNEAQ. V was cut by 4 bases and J by 11 bases, with 17 bases left in between. This CDR3 has 13 residues. CDR3 residues: CASSSYAGDTYTF. CDR3 nucleotide sequence: TGTGCCAGCAGCTCCTATGCTGGCGACACTTACACCTTC.

The CDR3 nucleotides are TGTGCCAGCAGTCAGGTTGGGGGCGCGGGCAATCAGCCCCAGCATTTT. Translated, it gives CASSQVGGAGNQPQHF. The chain is built from TRBV7-8 and TRBJ1-5, with a weak D call TRBD1 (6 bases). CDR1 and CDR2 (germline): SGHVS, FQNEAQ. The CDR3 extends over 16 amino acids. V was cut by 6 bases and J by 2 bases, with 17 bases left in between.

This chain joins TRBV19 and TRBJ1-1; maybe TRBD1 (5 bases). Germline CDR1 reads LNHDA; CDR2 reads SQIVND (reference sequence). Trimming shortened V by 6 bases and J by 1 base, and 15 bases separated the two germline ends. The CDR3 totals 15 residues. In DNA form, the CDR3 reads TGTGCCAGTAGCTTGGGGCGGACACGGAACACTGAAGCTTTCTTT. Its protein is CASSLGRTRNTEAFF.

The V and J genes are TRBV11-1 and TRBJ1-2; tentative D call: TRBD1 (5 bases). Germline-derived CDR1 and CDR2 are SGHAT and FQDESV (reference sequence). This CDR3 is 14 amino acids long. With 2 bases removed from V and 3 bases from J, the gap between germline ends came to 10 bases. CDR3 DNA: TGTGCCAGCAGCTTATACCCGACAGACTATGGCTACACCTTC. Translation gives CASSLYPTDYGYTF.

There are a few counts of this clone. The chain couples TRBV21-1 to TRBJ1-4. TRBV21-1 is annotated as a pseudogene. The CDR3 sequence is 15 residues long. CDR3 sequence reads: CASSKVGTVDEKLFF. CDR3 nucleotide sequence: TGTGCCAGCAGCAAAGTCGGGACTGTCGATGAAAAACTGTTTTTT.

The rearrangement joins TRBV6-1 to TRBJ2-1; 11 positions match TRBD2. There are 15 residues in the CDR3. The germline gives CDR1 MNHNS, CDR2 SASEGT. J lost 6 bases, V lost 7 bases, and 8 bases had no gene match. This chain's CDR3 is CASMWLAGGSNEQFF. The DNA for the CDR3 is TGTGCCAGCATGTGGCTAGCGGGGGGTTCCAATGAGCAGTTCTTC.

This clone was counted a few times. The chain joins TRBV4-3 to TRBJ1-1; 7 bases match TRBD1. The germline V gene encodes CDR1 LGHNA and CDR2 YSLEER. The junction had 12 bases not matched to a gene; V was cut back by 1 base and J by 10 bases. The CDR3 runs to 15 residues. The CDR3 bases are TGCGCCAGCAGCCAAGTCGGGGACAGTCAAACGAGAGCTTTCTTT. Translating gives CASSQVGDSQTRAFF.

This chain connects TRBV11-2 to TRBJ2-7; TRBD1 matches at 7 bases. Losses at the gene ends were 0 bases for V and 1 base for J; bases not matched to a gene: 9. The CDR3 is 17 residues long. The germline gives CDR1 SGHAT, CDR2 FQNNGV. The CDR3 reads CASSLDLAGGFSYEQYF. Here the CDR3 DNA reads TGTGCCAGCAGCTTAGATTTAGCAGGGGGTTTTTCCTACGAGCAGTACTTC.

The chain links TRBV6-6 to TRBJ1-5, with a weak D call TRBD1 (6 bases). Germline V gives CDR1 MNHNY, CDR2 SVGAGI (reference sequence). Trimming removed 5 bases at V and 0 bases at J, with 8 bases between. The CDR3 has 14 residues. The CDR3 coding sequence is TGTGCCAGCAGTGGACAGTATAGCAATCAGCCCCAGCATTTT. As protein: CASSGQYSNQPQHF.

The chain carries TRBV14 and TRBJ2-7; 7 bases match TRBD1. CDR1 and CDR2 (germline): SGHDN, FVKESK. Losses at the gene ends were 5 bases for V and 4 bases for J; bases not matched to a gene: 11. The CDR3 sequence is 15 residues long. For the CDR3, the DNA is TGTGCCAGCAGCTACGGAGCCGGGACAGATTACGAGCAGTACTTC. Amino acid sequence: CASSYGAGTDYEQYF.

V usage is TRBV5-5 and J usage is TRBJ2-2; 8 bases align to TRBD1. The V gene's germline CDR1 is SGHKS and CDR2 YYEKEE (reference sequence). The CDR3 length is 15 residues. The J segment lost 6 bases and the V segment lost 0 bases, leaving 4 bases of the junction unmatched. CDR3 sequence reads: CASSLGQGQAGELFF. The CDR3 DNA reads TGTGCCAGCAGCTTGGGACAGGGGCAGGCCGGGGAGCTGTTTTTT.

The chain carries TRBV19 and TRBJ2-4, with 7 positions matching TRBD2. Trimming at V came to 6 bases and at J to 0 bases, leaving 5 bases not matched to a gene. Germline V CDR1 and CDR2: LNHDA, SQIVND (reference sequence). The CDR3 consists of 15 residues. The CDR3 here is CASSTSGGAKNIQYF. In nucleotides, the CDR3 is TGTGCCAGTAGCACGTCGGGGGGAGCCAAAAACATTCAGTACTTC.

The chain carries TRBV6-5 and TRBJ2-1; 7 bases match TRBD1. The CDR3 consists of 13 residues. Trimming at V came to 6 bases and at J to 9 bases, leaving 8 bases not matched to a gene. Per the germline V gene, CDR1 is MNHEY and CDR2 is SVGAGI. The CDR3 sequence: CASRRQGEGEQFF. CDR3 DNA sequence: TGTGCCAGCAGACGACAGGGAGAAGGTGAGCAGTTCTTC.

This chain uses TRBV9 with TRBJ1-5, with D unclear. V was shortened by 2 bases and J by 0 bases, with 6 bases between the two germline ends. Germline CDR1 reads SGDLS; CDR2 reads YYNGEE. CDR3 length: 14 amino acids. In DNA, the CDR3 is TGTGCCAGCAGCGTCGAAGCTAGCAATCAGCCCCAGCATTTT. Encoded protein: CASSVEASNQPQHF.

The V call is TRBV19, the J call TRBJ1-2; D is possibly TRBD1 (6 bases). Germline CDR1 LNHDA, CDR2 SQIVND (reference sequence). V shed 7 bases and J shed 7 bases, with 25 bases lying between them. This CDR3 comprises 16 residues. This CDR3 reads CASTVGGARRISGYTF. In DNA form, the CDR3 reads TGTGCCAGTACCGTGGGGGGGGCGCGGCGGATAAGTGGCTACACCTTC.

The CDR3 region has the DNA TGCGCCAGCAGCCAAGGGGGGGGAGAGGGGTGGAATGGCTACACCTTC. Its protein product is CASSQGGGEGWNGYTF. The V call is TRBV4-1, the J call TRBJ1-2, with a tentative D call TRBD1 (5 bases). CDR1 and CDR2 from the germline V gene are MGHRA and YSYEKL. V gave up 1 base and J gave up 6 bases, with 18 bases separating them. The CDR3 spans 16 residues.

The V gene is TRBV7-2, the J gene TRBJ1-6, with TRBD1 matching over 7 bases. This CDR3 has 15 residues. The germline V gene has CDR1 SGHTA and CDR2 FQGNSA. The trim removed 5 bases at V and 9 bases at J, leaving 10 bases unmatched. The CDR3 loop is CASSPSGTDRSPLHF. The CDR3, as DNA: TGTGCCAGCAGCCCCTCCGGGACAGATCGTTCACCCCTCCACTTT.

The chain carries TRBV5-1 and TRBJ2-7, with 9 bases aligning to TRBD1. Germline CDR1 is SGHRS and CDR2 is YFSETQ. Trimming at V came to 2 bases and at J to 3 bases, leaving 9 bases not matched to a gene. This CDR3 is 16 amino acids long. CDR3 coding DNA: TGCGCCAGCAGCTTCGCCCGGGACAGGGAACTCTACGAGCAGTACTTC. As protein: CASSFARDRELYEQYF.

The V gene is TRBV6-5, the J gene TRBJ1-2, with 7 nucleotides matching TRBD1. Trimming cost V 7 bases and J 0 bases; bases outside gene matches: 5. Germline CDR1 reads MNHEY; CDR2 reads SVGAGI. There are 14 residues in the CDR3. This CDR3 reads CASNSGTANYGYTF. The CDR3 DNA follows: TGTGCCAGCAACTCCGGGACAGCTAACTATGGCTACACCTTC.

This clone has only one observation. The chain joins TRBV9 to TRBJ2-7; 11 nucleotides agree with TRBD1. This CDR3 has 16 amino acids. J was trimmed by 1 base and V by 0 bases; bases with no gene match: 3. The germline V gene encodes CDR1 SGDLS and CDR2 YYNGEE. The CDR3 region has the DNA TGTGCCAGCAGCGTAGCTGGACAGGGGGCATCCTACGAGCAGTACTTC. This translates into CASSVAGQGASYEQYF.

This clone was seen more than once but under ten times. This chain connects TRBV6-1 to TRBJ2-5, with a possible D match to TRBD1 (8 bases). The CDR3 runs 15 residues. Trimming stripped 2 bases from V and 2 bases from J, with 12 bases between. CDR1 and CDR2 (germline): MNHNS, SASEGT. CDR3: CASSELQGGQETQYF. CDR3 coding DNA: TGTGCCAGCAGTGAACTACAGGGGGGGCAAGAGACCCAGTACTTC.

In nucleotides, the CDR3 is TGTGCCAGCAGCCAAGATTTGCCGGGGGGGTACAATGAGCAGTTCTTC. Its translation is CASSQDLPGGYNEQFF. The rearrangement links TRBV4-2 to TRBJ2-1; 8 bases are shared with TRBD2. The CDR3 contains 16 residues. Germline V gene lookup returns CDR1 LGHNA and CDR2 YNFKEQ. J lost 4 bases, V lost 0 bases, and 5 bases had no gene match.

The J gene is TRBJ2-1, the V gene TRBV9; 8 bases are shared with TRBD2. This CDR3 is 15 amino acids long. The ends lost 6 bases at V and 12 bases at J; junction bases unmatched: 17. Germline CDR1 reads SGDLS; CDR2 reads YYNGEE. CDR3 amino acids: CASTIGDSRGGGQFF. As DNA, the CDR3 is TGTGCCAGCACCATAGGGGACTCCCGGGGGGGAGGGCAGTTCTTC.

CDR3 sequence reads: CATSRDGTGNYEQYF. The CDR3 bases are TGTGCCACCAGCAGAGACGGGACAGGGAACTACGAGCAGTACTTC. The gene calls are TRBV15 and TRBJ2-7, with 9 bases aligning to TRBD1. Trimming at V came to 0 bases and at J to 3 bases, leaving 3 bases not matched to a gene. This CDR3 is 15 amino acids long. Germline lookup yields CDR1 LNHNV and CDR2 YYDKDF (reference sequence).

This clone appeared once. The V call is TRBV5-1, the J call TRBJ1-1, with TRBD1 matching over 9 bases. The CDR3 is 15 residues long. The V gene end was trimmed by 4 bases and the J gene end by 4 bases; junction bases not matched to a gene: 8. Germline assignment: CDR1 SGHRS and CDR2 YFSETQ. CDR3 DNA: TGCGCCAGCAGCGGCGGGACAGGGCGGCCCACTGAAGCTTTCTTT. This codes for CASSGGTGRPTEAFF.

This clone was seen just once. V and J are TRBV19 and TRBJ2-3; TRBD2 aligns across 14 bases. With V trimmed by 5 bases and J by 9 bases, 13 bases remained unmatched. This CDR3 has 17 amino acids. Germline V gene data show CDR1 as LNHDA and CDR2 as SQIVND (reference sequence). In nucleotides, the CDR3 is TGTGCCAGTAGTCAAGGACTAGCGGGGGGCAATGGGAGGACGCAGTATTTT. It yields the protein CASSQGLAGGNGRTQYF.